This TCR beta chain was recovered during a study of blood T cell repertoires in COVID-19. Produced via immunoSEQ multiplex PCR; TCRdb's table is partial and in-frame only. This table has around 180,000 clones, approximately 80% appearing once. The sample taken for sequencing was PBMCs or T cells enriched from blood (not recorded which). This TCR was recovered from a man between 50 and 59 years old who had recovered from COVID-19.

The CDR3 protein is CASSLFPGREPGAFF. Here the CDR3 DNA reads TGTGCCAGCAGTTTATTTCCAGGGAGGGAACCTGGCGCTTTCTTT. This sequence joins TRBV27 and TRBJ1-1; perhaps TRBD1 as D (5 bases). V was pared by 1 base and J by 11 bases, with 20 bases between. Germline V gene sequence: CDR1 MNHEY, CDR2 SMNVEV (reference sequence). CDR3 length: 15 amino acids.